These 26 T cell receptor beta chains originate from one sample sequenced in a study of cytomegalovirus exposure and HLA in healthy donors. The PCR employed 60 Vbeta primers together with 13 Jbeta primers. Data came from immunoSEQ multiplex PCR; TCRdb stores just in-frame clones and leaves some out. The profile shows over 250,000 clones, roughly 70% of them singletons. Sequenced: PBMCs. The receptors derive from a female donor in good health and CMV-seronegative.

The chain couples TRBV6-5 to TRBJ2-7, with a weak D call TRBD1 (5 bases). Germline V gene sequence: CDR1 MNHEY, CDR2 SVGAGI. The CDR3 has 14 amino acids. The ends were cut back, 0 bases at V and 4 bases at J, with 10 bases in the middle. The CDR3 coding sequence is TGTGCCAGCAGTTACTCAGGGGCCCAATACGAGCAGTACTTC. Protein product: CASSYSGAQYEQYF.

Details on this clone: This sample also contains other DNA sequences that code for the same CDR3. This chain uses TRBV5-1 with TRBJ2-3; no definite D call. This CDR3 comprises 15 residues. Per germline, CDR1 SGHRS and CDR2 YFSETQ. V lost 0 bases, J lost 2 bases, and 10 bases lay in between. Here the CDR3 DNA reads TGCGCCAGCAGCTTGGATGCGAGTAACACAGATACGCAGTATTTT. Its protein product is CASSLDASNTDTQYF. Full variable domain (outside the CDR3, taken from reference TRBV5-1 and TRBJ2-3): KAGVTQTPRYLIKTRGQQVTLSCSPISGHRSVSWYQQTPGQGLQFLFEYFSETQRNKGNFPGRFSGRQFSNSRSEMNVSTLELGDSALYLCASSLDASNTDTQYFGPGTRLTVL.

This clone showed up just a few times. The chain combines TRBV10-1 with TRBJ1-1, with a weak D call TRBD1 (5 bases). Trimming removed 0 bases at V and 2 bases at J, with 10 bases between. There are 15 residues in the CDR3. Germline lookup yields CDR1 WNHNN and CDR2 SYGVQD (reference sequence). The CDR3 loop reads CASSESQGRNTEAFF. CDR3 DNA sequence: TGCGCCAGCAGTGAGTCTCAGGGTAGAAACACTGAAGCTTTCTTT.

V and J are TRBV5-1 and TRBJ2-7, with D possibly TRBD1 on 5 matching bases. This CDR3 is built from 15 residues. Germline CDR1 reads SGHRS; CDR2 reads YFSETQ. Trimming stripped 3 bases from V and 1 base from J, with 14 bases between. Here the CDR3 DNA reads TGCGCCAGCAGCTCCCCAGGGTTAGAATCCTACGAGCAGTACTTC. Amino acids: CASSSPGLESYEQYF.

The chain is built from TRBV5-1 and TRBJ2-3; 10 bases line up with TRBD2. This CDR3 is 16 amino acids long. The germline V gene encodes CDR1 SGHRS and CDR2 YFSETQ. V shed 0 bases and J 9 bases; nucleotides not matched to a gene: 10. CDR3 in amino acids: CASSLEVSGRRSTQYF. For the CDR3, the DNA is TGCGCCAGCAGCTTGGAGGTTAGCGGGAGGAGGAGCACGCAGTATTTT.

This rearrangement joins TRBV15 to TRBJ2-4; 8 bases are a match to TRBD2. Trimming cost V 5 bases and J 8 bases; bases outside gene matches: 17. Germline values: CDR1 LNHNV, CDR2 YYDKDF (reference sequence). The CDR3 totals 17 residues. CDR3 protein: CATSPSGGGRSRDIQYF. In DNA form, the CDR3 reads TGTGCCACCAGCCCCAGCGGTGGCGGGAGGTCCAGGGACATTCAGTACTTC.

The J gene is TRBJ1-5, the V gene TRBV7-9; D perhaps matches TRBD1 (5 bases). Germline V gene data show CDR1 as SEHNR and CDR2 as FQNEAQ (reference sequence). Trimming took off 5 bases at V and 7 bases at J, with 15 bases between the two ends. This CDR3 is 14 amino acids long. CDR3 nucleotide sequence: TGTGCCAGCAGCGGATCAGGGAATGGACAGCCCCAGCATTTT. As protein: CASSGSGNGQPQHF.

In its sample, this clone was seen a few times. This chain connects TRBV30 to TRBJ2-1; TRBD2 might be the D (5 bases). The germline V gene encodes CDR1 GTSNPN and CDR2 SVGIG (reference sequence). This CDR3 has 12 amino acids. DNA of the CDR3: TGTGCGGGAGATACCATCTACAATGAGCAGTTCTTC. Encoded protein: CAGDTIYNEQFF.

The chain carries TRBV6-1 and TRBJ2-3; tentatively, D is TRBD1 (5 bases). The CDR3 is 15 residues long. CDR1 and CDR2 from the germline V gene are MNHNS and SASEGT. V was trimmed by 2 bases and J by 7 bases, leaving 16 bases between them. CDR3 region: CASSEQGYTQNTQYF. The CDR3 nucleotides read TGTGCCAGCAGTGAACAGGGCTACACACAGAATACGCAGTATTTT.

V is TRBV7-2 and J is TRBJ2-5; 10 bases line up with TRBD1. Per germline, CDR1 SGHTA and CDR2 FQGNSA. Germline trimming cut 5 bases from V and 5 bases from J; bases unmatched to any gene: 8. There are 15 residues in the CDR3. Here the CDR3 reads CASSRQTGGGETQYF. CDR3 sequence (DNA): TGTGCCAGCAGCCGCCAGACAGGGGGCGGGGAGACCCAGTACTTC.

There are a few counts of this clone. The chain is built from TRBV7-9 and TRBJ1-3; weak D call: TRBD1 (5 bases). The V gene's germline CDR1 is SEHNR and CDR2 FQNEAQ (reference sequence). This CDR3 is built from 13 residues. The V gene lost 6 bases and the J gene lost 8 bases, with 14 bases spanning the gap. DNA for the CDR3: TGTGCCAGCAGGGGGGGGTCGCGGGACACCATATATTTT. Protein sequence: CASRGGSRDTIYF.

The chain combines TRBV5-1 with TRBJ1-1; D is perhaps TRBD1 (5 bases). Trimming cost V 2 bases and J 5 bases, with 16 bases left between them. The CDR3 has 15 residues. Germline assignment: CDR1 SGHRS and CDR2 YFSETQ. The CDR3 DNA follows: TGCGCCAGCAGCTTAACAGGCAATCAAGGGACTGAAGCTTTCTTT. Translation gives CASSLTGNQGTEAFF.

V is TRBV7-7 and J is TRBJ2-2; D is unresolved. The V end was cut by 2 bases, the J end by 7 bases, with 5 bases between. The CDR3 totals 12 residues. From germline, CDR1 is SSHAT and CDR2 FNYEAQ (reference sequence). The DNA of the CDR3 is TGTGCCAGCAGCTTAATCTTCGGGGAGCTGTTTTTT. It encodes CASSLIFGELFF.

The chain is built from TRBV6-4 and TRBJ2-2, with TRBD2 matching 14 bases. Germline V gives CDR1 MRHNA, CDR2 SNTAGT. V shed 6 bases and J 5 bases; nucleotides not matched to a gene: 11. The CDR3 totals 18 residues. The CDR3 DNA is TGTGCCAGCAGAAGTGGGACTAGCGGGAGAGGGGCGACCGGGGAGCTGTTTTTT. Its translation is CASRSGTSGRGATGELFF.

V is TRBV25-1 and J is TRBJ2-5; D gene ambiguous. The CDR3 length is 13 residues. Germline loops: CDR1 MGHDK, CDR2 SYGVNS. The V end was cut by 4 bases, the J end by 1 base, with 7 bases between. The DNA of the CDR3 is TGTGCCAGCAGTGGTTCCTTCCAAGAGACCCAGTACTTC. Translating it yields CASSGSFQETQYF. The full variable domain, with the rest looked up from reference TRBV25-1 and TRBJ2-5, is EADIYQTPRYLVIGTGKKITLECSQTMGHDKMYWYQQDPGMELHLIHYSYGVNSTEKGDLSSESTVSRIRTEHFPLTLESARPSHTSQYLCASSGSFQETQYFGPGTRLLVL.

The CDR3 is CASRAIIREKLFF. Written as DNA, the CDR3 is TGTGCCAGCAGGGCCATTATACGTGAAAAACTGTTTTTT. The chain combines TRBV28 with TRBJ1-4; no clear D gene. This CDR3 comprises 13 residues. The germline CDR1 and CDR2 sequences are MDHEN and SYDVKM. Trimming left V 6 bases short and J 7 bases short, with 12 bases between.

This clone was detected only a few times. V usage is TRBV27 and J usage is TRBJ2-1; maybe TRBD2 (5 bases). Germline values: CDR1 MNHEY, CDR2 SMNVEV (reference sequence). V was cut by 3 bases and J by 8 bases, with 5 bases left in between. The CDR3 spans 11 residues. This chain's CDR3 is CASSFGDEQFF. CDR3 coding DNA: TGTGCCAGCAGTTTCGGGGATGAGCAGTTCTTC.

This clone was recorded once. The J gene is TRBJ2-5, the V gene TRBV29-1; 8 bases match TRBD1. V lost 0 bases, J lost 13 bases, and 10 bases stayed unmatched. The CDR3 length is 13 residues. In germline, CDR1 is SQVTM, CDR2 ANQGSEA. This CDR3 reads CSVEETVRDRRYF. The DNA for the CDR3 is TGCAGCGTTGAAGAAACAGTCCGGGACAGGAGGTACTTC.

V usage is TRBV14 and J usage is TRBJ2-7; 7 bases are a match to TRBD2. V gave up 6 bases and J gave up 5 bases; unmatched junction bases: 4. CDR3 size: 12 residues. The V gene's germline CDR1 is SGHDN and CDR2 FVKESK. The CDR3 DNA sequence: TGTGCCAGCAGGAGGGACTACCACGAGCAGTACTTC. Translation gives CASRRDYHEQYF.

This clone came up a few times. The sample holds other DNA sequences that translate to the same CDR3. The chain links TRBV7-2 to TRBJ2-7; 13 bases line up with TRBD2. CDR1 is SGHTA and CDR2 is FQGNSA in the germline V gene. The CDR3 covers 15 residues. V was pared by 5 bases and J by 2 bases, with 3 bases of the junction left unmatched. The DNA for the CDR3 is TGTGCCAGCAGCGTGGGACTAGCGGGGACCTACGAGCAGTACTTC. Amino acids: CASSVGLAGTYEQYF.

The chain carries TRBV28 and TRBJ1-5, with D perhaps TRBD1 (5 bases). The germline gives CDR1 MDHEN, CDR2 SYDVKM. The CDR3 totals 18 residues. V shed 6 bases and J shed 2 bases, with 23 bases lying between them. The chain's CDR3 is CASRSGGGRESGNQPQHF. CDR3 DNA: TGTGCCAGCAGGTCGGGCGGCGGCAGGGAAAGTGGCAATCAGCCCCAGCATTTT.

This chain joins TRBV29-1 and TRBJ2-5; 11 bases align to TRBD2. V trimming: 5 bases; J trimming: 11 bases; junction bases outside the gene matches: 10. The CDR3 sequence is 13 residues long. Looked up from germline, CDR1 is SQVTM and CDR2 is ANQGSEA. CDR3 nucleotide sequence: TGCAGCGTTTTGACTAGCGGGATGGGCCAGCAGTACTTC. As protein: CSVLTSGMGQQYF.

This clone has only one observation. CDR3 loop: CASSLDYYEQYF. DNA for the CDR3: TGTGCCAGCAGCTTAGATTACTACGAGCAGTACTTC. The rearrangement links TRBV7-9 to TRBJ2-7; D is ambiguous. This CDR3 region has 12 residues. CDR1 SEHNR and CDR2 FQNEAQ come from the germline V gene (reference sequence). V was cut by 1 base and J by 3 bases, with 4 bases left in between.

The chain joins TRBV5-6 to TRBJ1-1; 9 bases are shared with TRBD1. Looked up from germline, CDR1 is SGHDT and CDR2 is YYEEEE. V shed 4 bases and J 6 bases; nucleotides not matched to a gene: 10. The CDR3 consists of 15 residues. CDR3 in DNA: TGTGCCAGCAGCGCGCAGGACAGGGGATTCTCTGAAGCTTTCTTT. Its protein is CASSAQDRGFSEAFF.

The chain uses TRBV27 and TRBJ1-2; D is possibly TRBD1 (6 bases). Between the trimmed V and J ends, which lost 10 bases and 5 bases, there was a span of 14 bases. The germline V gene encodes CDR1 MNHEY and CDR2 SMNVEV (reference sequence). The CDR3 totals 12 residues. CDR3 sequence reads: CANPGHPYGYTF. Written as DNA, the CDR3 is TGTGCCAACCCGGGACACCCGTATGGCTACACCTTC.

This clone was found a few times. The chain employs TRBV30 and TRBJ2-5; D perhaps matches TRBD2 (5 bases). The CDR3 is 13 residues long. Germline-derived CDR1 and CDR2 are GTSNPN and SVGIG (reference sequence). V lost 1 base and J lost 7, with 13 bases in between. CDR3 loop: CAWSGTGVGTQYF. CDR3 coding DNA: TGTGCCTGGAGTGGGACCGGGGTTGGGACCCAGTACTTC.